Sequencing of this TCR beta chain was carried out in a study of CD8 T cells in ankylosing spondylitis. Each CDR3 protein is one row after TCRdb ran MiXCR on the 5' RACE reads. The table records more than 150,000 distinct CDR3 sequences, about 20% of them present only once. Study-wide results and caveats: Some of these motif variants have turned up before, in reports on reactive arthritis synovial fluid and blood.

This clonotype showed up many times. Its cognate antigen is unknown. Sequencing was carried out using blood, either unsorted or a sorted T cell fraction (not recorded which). The clonotype originates from a male donor aged 10-30 years with ankylosing spondylitis or in good health (not recorded which).

In nucleotides, the CDR3 is TGTGCCATCAGTGAGTCGACGGGTCGGGAGTCTGAGCAGTTCTTC. It specifies CAISESTGRESEQFF. The V call is TRBV10-3, the J call TRBJ2-1, with a weak D call TRBD2 (6 bases). Deletions cut 0 bases from V and 9 bases from J, with 15 bases between. Germline-derived CDR1 and CDR2 are ENHRY and SYGVKD. CDR3 length: 15 amino acids.